These 22 T cell receptor beta chains originate from one sample sequenced in a study of blood T cell repertoires in COVID-19. The method was immunoSEQ multiplex PCR; TCRdb's version includes in-frame clones alone and lacks a portion of them. The repertoire holds roughly 260,000 clones, 80% to 95% seen once, with 2% to 3% in the top ten. Source material: peripheral blood. The receptors were sampled from a person between 18 and 35 years old with COVID-19, enrolled during active disease.

The J gene is TRBJ2-3, the V gene TRBV2; TRBD2 aligns across 12 bases. CDR3 length: 19 residues. Germline V gene sequence: CDR1 SNHLY, CDR2 FYNNEI. The J segment lost 0 bases and the V segment lost 2 bases, leaving 9 bases of the junction unmatched. The CDR3 DNA reads TGTGCCAGCAGTGAAAGAGGAGGACTAGCGGGGTATAGCACAGATACGCAGTATTTT. Residues: CASSERGGLAGYSTDTQYF.

The chain combines TRBV9 with TRBJ2-3; no clear D gene. This CDR3 has 12 residues. Germline V gene sequence: CDR1 SGDLS, CDR2 YYNGEE. The V gene lost 2 bases and the J gene lost 5 bases, with 6 bases spanning the gap. The CDR3 loop is CASSVSQDTQYF. The CDR3 DNA reads TGTGCCAGCAGCGTCAGTCAAGATACGCAGTATTTT.

V gene TRBV5-4 combines with J gene TRBJ1-6; tentative D call: TRBD1 (6 bases). The V and J ends lost 3 bases and 5 bases respectively, with 12 bases between them. The CDR3 extends over 15 amino acids. Germline values: CDR1 SGHNT, CDR2 YYREEE (reference sequence). This CDR3 reads CASSSQGRDNSPLHF. CDR3 in DNA: TGTGCCAGCAGCTCACAGGGAAGAGATAATTCACCCCTCCACTTT. Full variable domain (missing parts from reference TRBV5-4 and TRBJ1-6): ETGVTQSPTHLIKTRGQQVTLRCSSQSGHNTVSWYQQALGQGPQFIFQYYREEENGRGNFPPRFSGLQFPNYSSELNVNALELDDSALYLCASSSQGRDNSPLHFGNGTRLTVT.

The chain combines TRBV10-3 with TRBJ2-1; a possible D gene is TRBD2 (6 bases). CDR3 length: 15 residues. V shed 3 bases and J shed 2 bases, with 11 bases lying between them. The germline V gene encodes CDR1 ENHRY and CDR2 SYGVKD. CDR3: CAISDRGGAYNEQFF. Written as DNA, the CDR3 is TGTGCCATCAGTGACCGCGGAGGGGCCTACAATGAGCAGTTCTTC.

The chain couples TRBV7-9 to TRBJ2-7; a possible D gene is TRBD2 (6 bases). Deletions cut 4 bases from V and 6 bases from J, with 19 bases between. Germline lookup yields CDR1 SEHNR and CDR2 FQNEAQ (reference sequence). This CDR3 contains 15 residues. The CDR3 reads CASSSEGRRHLEQYF. The CDR3 DNA follows: TGTGCCAGCAGCTCGGAGGGCAGGCGGCACCTCGAGCAGTACTTC.

As DNA, the CDR3 is TGTGCCAGTAGTATGGGGGGGAACTATGGCTACACCTTC. It specifies CASSMGGNYGYTF. V usage is TRBV19 and J usage is TRBJ1-2; perhaps TRBD1 as D (5 bases). The CDR3 length is 13 residues. Trimming left V 3 bases short and J 2 bases short, with 7 bases between. Germline CDR1 is LNHDA and CDR2 is SQIVND (reference sequence).

V gene TRBV12-5 combines with J gene TRBJ1-6, with TRBD1 as a possible D gene (6 bases). CDR1 and CDR2 from the germline V gene are LGHNT and FRNRAP. The CDR3 extends over 16 amino acids. Trimming took off 4 bases at V and 4 bases at J, with 14 bases between the two ends. The CDR3 DNA sequence: TGTGCTAGTGGTTCAAACCGGGACAATTATAATTCACCCCTCCACTTT. It specifies CASGSNRDNYNSPLHF.

The chain uses TRBV7-2 and TRBJ1-5; D is unclear. V lost 2 bases, J lost 4 bases, and 15 bases lay in between. The germline V gene has CDR1 SGHTA and CDR2 FQGNSA. This CDR3 has 16 amino acids. CDR3 in DNA: TGTGCCAGCAGCTTATATATCACAGACAAAAATCAGCCCCAGCATTTT. Amino acids: CASSLYITDKNQPQHF. Full variable domain (missing parts from reference TRBV7-2 and TRBJ1-5): GAGVSQSPSNKVTEKGKDVELRCDPISGHTALYWYRQSLGQGLEFLIYFQGNSAPDKSGLPSDRFSAERTGGSVSTLTIQRTQQEDSAVYLCASSLYITDKNQPQHFGDGTRLSIL.

The gene calls are TRBV7-2 and TRBJ2-5; D is unclear. CDR1 SGHTA and CDR2 FQGNSA come from the germline V gene. The CDR3 is made up of 12 amino acids. V was shortened by 4 bases and J by 5 bases, with 8 bases between the two germline ends. DNA of the CDR3: TGTGCCAGCAGCTCCACCGAGGAGACCCAGTACTTC. Its protein is CASSSTEETQYF.

This chain links TRBV2 with TRBJ2-7, with D possibly matching TRBD2 (7 bases). This CDR3 contains 12 residues. Looked up from germline, CDR1 is SNHLY and CDR2 is FYNNEI. Trimming cost V 8 bases and J 0 bases, with 8 bases left between them. CDR3 sequence reads: CASRGASYEQYF. CDR3 DNA: TGTGCCAGCCGGGGGGCCTCCTACGAGCAGTACTTC.

The CDR3 DNA is TGCGCCAGCAGCCTTGACAGGGCAACTAATGAAAAACTGTTTTTT. Protein: CASSLDRATNEKLFF. The V call is TRBV5-1, the J call TRBJ1-4; 7 nucleotides line up with TRBD1. The germline V gene has CDR1 SGHRS and CDR2 YFSETQ. The length of the CDR3 is 15 residues. V lost 4 bases and J lost 0; bases outside the gene matches: 3.

The chain links TRBV14 to TRBJ2-5; D unresolved. The CDR3 consists of 16 residues. Germline CDR1 reads SGHDN; CDR2 reads FVKESK. The V and J ends lost 4 bases and 5 bases respectively, with 20 bases between them. CDR3 sequence (DNA): TGTGCCAGCAGCCCCCTGGCAGGCTTATCCACTGAGACCCAGTACTTC. Translated, it gives CASSPLAGLSTETQYF. Full variable domain (missing parts from reference TRBV14 and TRBJ2-5): EAGVTQFPSHSVIEKGQTVTLRCDPISGHDNLYWYRRVMGKEIKFLLHFVKESKQDESGMPNNRFLAERTGGTYSTLKVQPAELEDSGVYFCASSPLAGLSTETQYFGPGTRLLVL.

V usage is TRBV2 and J usage is TRBJ1-5, with D possibly matching TRBD1 (6 bases). The V and J ends lost 5 bases and 7 bases respectively, with 15 bases between them. CDR3 length equals 14 residues. Germline V lookup: CDR1 SNHLY, CDR2 FYNNEI. The CDR3 region is CASSPRQVYQPQHF. CDR3 bases: TGTGCCAGCAGTCCTAGACAGGTTTACCAGCCCCAGCATTTT.

This chain uses TRBV4-3 with TRBJ2-1; TRBD2 matches 11 bases. The germline gives CDR1 LGHNA, CDR2 YSLEER. V gave up 4 bases and J gave up 3 bases; unmatched junction bases: 8. The CDR3 spans 17 residues. The DNA of the CDR3 is TGCGCCAGCAGCCGGACTAGCGGGTACGAAAGCTACAATGAGCAGTTCTTC. As protein: CASSRTSGYESYNEQFF.

The chain uses TRBV2 and TRBJ2-7; TRBD1 agrees at 8 bases. V lost 5 bases, J lost 5 bases, and 8 bases stayed unmatched. CDR3 length equals 14 residues. Looked up from germline, CDR1 is SNHLY and CDR2 is FYNNEI. The CDR3 sequence: CASSYGQGPDEQYF. CDR3 coding DNA: TGTGCCAGCAGTTACGGACAGGGTCCCGACGAGCAGTACTTC.

The chain combines TRBV24-1 with TRBJ2-3, with unresolved D. The germline gives CDR1 KGHDR, CDR2 SFDVKD. Trimming pared 1 base from V and 1 base from J, leaving 14 bases between. The CDR3 length is 17 residues. The DNA for the CDR3 is TGTGCCACCAGTGATTTTACGGCTCGGGTGGGCACAGATACGCAGTATTTT. Translated: CATSDFTARVGTDTQYF.

This rearrangement joins TRBV29-1 to TRBJ2-2, with TRBD1 matching over 7 bases. The germline V gene encodes CDR1 SQVTM and CDR2 ANQGSEA. The CDR3 covers 14 residues. The trim removed 4 bases at V and 5 bases at J, leaving 7 bases unmatched. The CDR3: CSVAGQTETGELFF. The DNA of the CDR3 is TGCAGCGTTGCGGGACAGACAGAAACCGGGGAGCTGTTTTTT.

The chain links TRBV20-1 to TRBJ2-1, with TRBD1 matching over 8 bases. Germline lookup yields CDR1 DFQATT and CDR2 SNEGSKA (reference sequence). V shed 3 bases and J 5 bases; nucleotides not matched to a gene: 6. The CDR3 loop spans 14 amino acids. CDR3 region: CSASIGQGDNEQFF. In DNA form, the CDR3 reads TGCAGTGCTAGTATAGGACAGGGAGACAATGAGCAGTTCTTC.

The rearrangement uses TRBV29-1 and TRBJ2-7, with TRBD1 identical over 11 bases. In germline, CDR1 is SQVTM, CDR2 ANQGSEA. The V segment lost 4 bases and the J segment 6 bases; nucleotides outside the gene matches: 11. This CDR3 spans 15 amino acids. The CDR3 sequence: CSVVGPGTGGSEQYF. CDR3 DNA: TGCAGCGTTGTTGGTCCCGGGACAGGGGGAAGCGAGCAGTACTTC.

CDR3: CASSPGKGAFF. DNA of the CDR3: TGCGCCAGCAGCCCGGGAAAGGGAGCTTTCTTT. The chain couples TRBV4-1 to TRBJ1-1, with D unresolved. Deletions cut 4 bases from V and 10 bases from J, with 10 bases between. CDR1 MGHRA and CDR2 YSYEKL come from the germline V gene. The CDR3 is 11 amino acids.

J is TRBJ1-2 and V is TRBV30, with 9 bases that match TRBD1. Germline V lookup: CDR1 GTSNPN, CDR2 SVGIG (reference sequence). The CDR3 extends over 16 amino acids. The V segment lost 1 base and the J segment 4 bases; nucleotides outside the gene matches: 10. The CDR3 loop is CAWSASGQGPIYGYTF. In DNA, the CDR3 is TGTGCCTGGAGTGCGTCAGGACAGGGGCCTATCTATGGCTACACCTTC.

The rearrangement links TRBV3-1 (or the pseudogene TRBV3-2) to TRBJ1-3; D is possibly TRBD1 (6 bases). Trimming cost V 1 base and J 4 bases, with 11 bases left between them. This CDR3 contains 15 residues. Germline V gene data show CDR1 as LGHDT and CDR2 as YNNKEL (reference sequence). The CDR3 sequence is CASSQGTGLGNTIYF. CDR3 nucleotide sequence: TGTGCCAGCAGCCAAGGCACAGGGCTCGGAAACACCATATATTTT.